Listed below are T cell receptor beta chains from one sample, sequenced in a study of blood T cell repertoires in COVID-19. The repertoire was sequenced with immunoSEQ multiplex PCR; TCRdb's copy has only in-frame clones and lacks some. The table includes fewer than 300,000 clones, roughly 90% detected once. Sequences were obtained from peripheral blood. The receptors were gathered from a woman in her twenties or thirties with COVID-19, enrolled during active disease. Both conserved end residues are part of each CDR3. A D gene is named only where the DNA matches it firmly. The size entry is marked missing in some rows and otherwise reads once, few, many or a size class.

D gene	clone size	V gene	J gene	CDR3 DNA	CDR3 protein
.	.	TRBV11-2	TRBJ1-1	TGTGCCAGCAGCTTAATCAGTGAGAACACTGAAGCTTTCTTT	CASSLISENTEAFF
TRBD1	.	TRBV10-3	TRBJ1-5	TGTGCCATCAGTGAGTCGACTCCAGGGGGGAATCAGCCCCAGCATTTT	CAISESTPGGNQPQHF
.	.	TRBV5-1	TRBJ2-3	TGCGCCAGTGGGGACTCTTACACAGATACGCAGTATTTT	CASGDSYTDTQYF
.	.	TRBV5-1	TRBJ1-1	TGCGCCAGCAGCTTGACAGGCCAGAACACTGAAGCTTTCTTT	CASSLTGQNTEAFF
TRBD2	.	TRBV6-5	TRBJ2-1	TGTGCCAGCAGTTTGACTAGCGGGACCTACAATGAGCAGTTCTTC	CASSLTSGTYNEQFF
TRBD2	once	TRBV29-1	TRBJ2-1	TGCAGCGTTGAAGGACTAGCCGATATGAATGAGCAGTTCTTC	CSVEGLADMNEQFF
TRBD2	.	TRBV7-2	TRBJ2-3	TGTGCCAGCAGCCCCGGACTAGCGGGAGCGCGCACAGATACGCAGTATTTT	CASSPGLAGARTDTQYF
TRBD1	.	TRBV5-1	TRBJ1-3	TGCGCCAGCAGCTACGGACAGGGTACTGGAAACACCATATATTTT	CASSYGQGTGNTIYF
.	.	TRBV4-1	TRBJ1-1	TGCGCCAGCAGCCACACCCCGGGTCAAGCTTTCTTT	CASSHTPGQAFF
.	.	TRBV19	TRBJ1-2	TGTGCCAGTACCCGTGTGCAGGGCTCCGGCTACACCTTC	CASTRVQGSGYTF